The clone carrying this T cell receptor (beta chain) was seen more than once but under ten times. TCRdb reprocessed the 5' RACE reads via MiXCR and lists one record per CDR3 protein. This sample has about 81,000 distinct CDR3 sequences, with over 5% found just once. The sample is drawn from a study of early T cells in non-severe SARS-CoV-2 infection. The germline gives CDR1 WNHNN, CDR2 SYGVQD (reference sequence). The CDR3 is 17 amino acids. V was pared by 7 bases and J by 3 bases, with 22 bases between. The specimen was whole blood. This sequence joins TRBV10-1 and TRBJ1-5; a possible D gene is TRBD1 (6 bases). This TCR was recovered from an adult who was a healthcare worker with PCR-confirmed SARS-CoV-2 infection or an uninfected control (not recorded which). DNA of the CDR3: TGCGCCAGCAAATACAGACGACAGGCCCAAGACAATCAGCCCCAGCATTTT. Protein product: CASKYRRQAQDNQPQHF.